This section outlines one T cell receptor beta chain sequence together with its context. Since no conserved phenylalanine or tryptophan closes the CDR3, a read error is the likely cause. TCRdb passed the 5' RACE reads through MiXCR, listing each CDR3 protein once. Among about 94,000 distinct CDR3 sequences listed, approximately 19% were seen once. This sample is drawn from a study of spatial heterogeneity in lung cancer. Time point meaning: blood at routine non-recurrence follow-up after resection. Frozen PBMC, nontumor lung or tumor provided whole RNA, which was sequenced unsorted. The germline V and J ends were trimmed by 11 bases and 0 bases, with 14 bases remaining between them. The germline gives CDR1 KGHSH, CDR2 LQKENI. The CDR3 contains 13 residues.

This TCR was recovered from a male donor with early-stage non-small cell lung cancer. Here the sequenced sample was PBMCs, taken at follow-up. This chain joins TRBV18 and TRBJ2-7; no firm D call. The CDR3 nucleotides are TGTGCCTCCGCTGACTTAAGCTCCTACGAGCAGTACTCC. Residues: CASADLSSYEQYS.